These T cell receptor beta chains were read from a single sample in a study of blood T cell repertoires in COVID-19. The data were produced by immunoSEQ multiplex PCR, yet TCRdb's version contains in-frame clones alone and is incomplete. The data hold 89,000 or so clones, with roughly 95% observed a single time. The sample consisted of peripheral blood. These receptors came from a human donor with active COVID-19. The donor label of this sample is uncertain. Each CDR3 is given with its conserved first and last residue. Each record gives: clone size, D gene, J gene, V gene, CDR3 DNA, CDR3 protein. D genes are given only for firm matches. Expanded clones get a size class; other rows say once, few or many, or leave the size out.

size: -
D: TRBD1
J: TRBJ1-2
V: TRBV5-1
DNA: TGCGCCAGCAGCCTAACTGGGGACAGGCTCGGTGGCTACACCTTC
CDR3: CASSLTGDRLGGYTF

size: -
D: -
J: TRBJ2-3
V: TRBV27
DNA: TGTGCCAGCACCCTGAGGTGGAACACAGATACGCAGTATTTT
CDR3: CASTLRWNTDTQYF

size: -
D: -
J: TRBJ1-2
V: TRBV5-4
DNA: TGTGCCAGCAGTTTGCCCGGTTCTAACTATGGCTACACCTTC
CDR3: CASSLPGSNYGYTF

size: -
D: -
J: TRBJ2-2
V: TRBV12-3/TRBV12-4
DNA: TGTGCCAGCAGCCTCGGAGGGGCCGGGGAGCTGTTTTTT
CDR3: CASSLGGAGELFF

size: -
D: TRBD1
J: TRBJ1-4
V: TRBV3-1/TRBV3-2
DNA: TGTGCCAGCAGCCATCGCTGGGACAGTAATGAAAAACTGTTTTTT
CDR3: CASSHRWDSNEKLFF

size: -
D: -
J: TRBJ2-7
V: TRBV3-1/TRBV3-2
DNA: TGTGCCAGCAGCCAGCATGGGACAAGTGTTAACGAGCAGTACTTC
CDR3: CASSQHGTSVNEQYF

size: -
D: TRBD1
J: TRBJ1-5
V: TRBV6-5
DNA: TGTGCCAGCCTGACGGGACAGGGTATTCAGCCCCAGCATTTT
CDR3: CASLTGQGIQPQHF

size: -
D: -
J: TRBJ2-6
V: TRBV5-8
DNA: TGTGCCAGCAGCTTCGAGGGATCTGGGGCCAACGTCCTGACTTTC
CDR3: CASSFEGSGANVLTF

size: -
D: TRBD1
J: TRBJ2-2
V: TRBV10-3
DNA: TGTGCCATCACCCCGGGACAGGGCGGCACCGGGGAGCTGTTTTTT
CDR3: CAITPGQGGTGELFF

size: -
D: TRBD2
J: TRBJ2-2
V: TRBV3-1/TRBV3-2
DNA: TGTGCCAGCAGCCAAAGGACTAGCGGGAACACCGGGGAGCTGTTTTTT
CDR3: CASSQRTSGNTGELFF

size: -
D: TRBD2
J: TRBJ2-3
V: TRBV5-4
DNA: TGTGCCAGCAGCCGACCTGCCGGGCGGGGGGCCTTCACAGATACGCAGTATTTT
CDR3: CASSRPAGRGAFTDTQYF

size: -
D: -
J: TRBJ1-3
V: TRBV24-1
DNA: TGTGCCACCCCCGGTCTTTTCTTTTACTCTGGAAACACCATATATTTT
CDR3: CATPGLFFYSGNTIYF

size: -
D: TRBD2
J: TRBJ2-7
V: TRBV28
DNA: TGTGCCAGCAGTTTTAGGACTAGCGGGAGGCCCCGCTGGAAGCAGTACTTC
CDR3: CASSFRTSGRPRWKQYF

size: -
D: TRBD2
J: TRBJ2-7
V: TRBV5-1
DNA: TGCGCCAGCAGCTCAGGGACTAGCGGGAGTGAGGAACAGTACTTC
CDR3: CASSSGTSGSEEQYF

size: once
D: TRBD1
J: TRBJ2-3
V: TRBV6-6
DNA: TGTGCCAGCAGTTACTCGACAGGGAGAGGAGATACGCAGTATTTT
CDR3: CASSYSTGRGDTQYF

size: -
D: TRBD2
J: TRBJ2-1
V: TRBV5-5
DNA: TGTGCCAGCAGCCCGTGGGGCGGGGGGGCAACTAACACATACAATGAGCAGTTCTTC
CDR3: CASSPWGGGATNTYNEQFF

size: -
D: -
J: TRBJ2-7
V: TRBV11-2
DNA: TGTGCCAGCAGCCCACCTAATCCTGAGCAGTACTTC
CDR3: CASSPPNPEQYF

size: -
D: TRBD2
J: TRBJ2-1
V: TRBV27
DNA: TGTGCCAGCAGTTCGGGACTACAATTGTTCAATGAGCAGTTCTTC
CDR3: CASSSGLQLFNEQFF

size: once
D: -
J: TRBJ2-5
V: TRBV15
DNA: TGTGCCACCAGCAGAGTTGCGGGTCCGGAGACCCAGTACTTC
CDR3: CATSRVAGPETQYF

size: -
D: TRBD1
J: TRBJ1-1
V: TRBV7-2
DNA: TGTGCCAGCAGCTTGACAGGGGCGAGGACTGAAGCTTTCTTT
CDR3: CASSLTGARTEAFF

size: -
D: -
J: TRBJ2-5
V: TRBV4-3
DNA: TGCGCCAGCAGCCAAGATAGACGGGAAGGATCAGAGACCCAGTACTTC
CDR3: CASSQDRREGSETQYF

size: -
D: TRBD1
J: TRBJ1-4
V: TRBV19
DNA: TGTGCCAGTAGTGTGGACAGGCCATGGGCTAATGAAAAACTGTTTTTT
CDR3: CASSVDRPWANEKLFF

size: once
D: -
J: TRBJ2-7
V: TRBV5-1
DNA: TGCGCCAGCAGCTTGGTGGGGCAGGGGAGCTCCTACGAGCAGTACTTC
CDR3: CASSLVGQGSSYEQYF

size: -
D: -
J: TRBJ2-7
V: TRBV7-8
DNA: TGTGCCAGCAGCTTATACTGGGGTACGGGGTCCTACGAGCAGTACTTC
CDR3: CASSLYWGTGSYEQYF

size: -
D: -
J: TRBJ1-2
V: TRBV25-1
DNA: TGTGCCAGCAGTAATGATCTCTATAGGACCTCCACAGGGGGCTACACCTTC
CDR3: CASSNDLYRTSTGGYTF

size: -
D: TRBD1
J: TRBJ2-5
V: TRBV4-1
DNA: TGCGCCAGCAGCCAACGGGACAGGGGGGAGACCCAGTACTTC
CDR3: CASSQRDRGETQYF

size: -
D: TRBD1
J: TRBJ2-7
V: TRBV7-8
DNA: TGTGCCAGCAGCGACAGGGGCTCCTACGAGCAGTACTTC
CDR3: CASSDRGSYEQYF

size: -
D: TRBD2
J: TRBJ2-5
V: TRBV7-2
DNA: TGTGCCAGCAGCACAGGAGCGGGGGGGATCCAAGAGACCCAGTACTTC
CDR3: CASSTGAGGIQETQYF

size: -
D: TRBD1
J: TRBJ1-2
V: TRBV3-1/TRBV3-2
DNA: TGTGCCAGCAGCCCAGCCCAGACAGGGCGGTTACGCTACACCTTC
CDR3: CASSPAQTGRLRYTF

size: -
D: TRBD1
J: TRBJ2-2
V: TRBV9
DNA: TGTGCCAGCAGCCCCCGGGACAGGGTACGCGGGGAGCTGTTTTTT
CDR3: CASSPRDRVRGELFF

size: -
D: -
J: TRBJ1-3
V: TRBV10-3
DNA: TGTGCCAGCCAGGGAGGGGCCGGTGCTGGAAACACCATATATTTT
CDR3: CASQGGAGAGNTIYF

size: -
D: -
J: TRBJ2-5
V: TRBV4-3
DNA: TGCGCCAGCAGCCAAGATTCACTAGCCCGTCAAGAGACCCAGTACTTC
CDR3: CASSQDSLARQETQYF

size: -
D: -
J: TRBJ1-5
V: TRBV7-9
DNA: TGTGCCAGCAGCTTTGGGGGGGATCAGCCCCAGCATTTT
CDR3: CASSFGGDQPQHF

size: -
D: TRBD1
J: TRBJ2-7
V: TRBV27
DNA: TGTGCCAGCAGATCAAAGGGGACAGGGAGGTACGAGCAGTACTTC
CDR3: CASRSKGTGRYEQYF

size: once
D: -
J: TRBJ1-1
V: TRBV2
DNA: TGTGCCAGCGGAGGAAGACACGAAGCTTTCTTT
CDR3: CASGGRHEAFF

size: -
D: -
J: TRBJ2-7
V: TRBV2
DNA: TGTGCCAGCAGTGAACTCCAGGGCCGGAACGAGCAGTACTTC
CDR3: CASSELQGRNEQYF

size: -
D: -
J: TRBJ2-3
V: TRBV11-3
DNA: TGTGCCAGCGGGGGGGCCGGCACAGATACGCAGTATTTT
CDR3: CASGGAGTDTQYF

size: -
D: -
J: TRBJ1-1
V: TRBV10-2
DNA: TGCGCCAGCAGTGGGTGGGCAGGGGCGAACACTGAAGCTTTCTTT
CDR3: CASSGWAGANTEAFF

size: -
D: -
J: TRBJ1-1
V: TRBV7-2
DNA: TGTGCCAGCAGCACCGAAACAGGGCGGAACACTGAAGCTTTCTTT
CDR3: CASSTETGRNTEAFF

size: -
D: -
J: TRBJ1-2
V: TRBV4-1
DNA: TGCGCCAGCAGCCAAGTGATGGAGGGTTCCAGACTCGCTGGCTACACCTTC
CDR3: CASSQVMEGSRLAGYTF

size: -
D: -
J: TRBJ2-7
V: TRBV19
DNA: TGTGCCACAAGGAATCGGGGTAACCCTCTCGAGCAGTACTTC
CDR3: CATRNRGNPLEQYF

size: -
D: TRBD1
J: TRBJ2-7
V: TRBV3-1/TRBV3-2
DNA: TGTGCCAGCAGCCGACGAAGGACAGGGGGTGAGCAGTACTTC
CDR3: CASSRRRTGGEQYF

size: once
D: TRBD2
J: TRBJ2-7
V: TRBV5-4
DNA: TGTGCCAGCAGCTTGAGGGCCGGGACTAGCGGGAAGATCCCCTCGGGCGAGCAGTACTTC
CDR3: CASSLRAGTSGKIPSGEQYF

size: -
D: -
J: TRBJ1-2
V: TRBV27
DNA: TGTGCCAGCAGGGACCAGGGATACTATGGCTACACCTTC
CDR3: CASRDQGYYGYTF

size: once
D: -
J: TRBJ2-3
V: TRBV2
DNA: TGTGCCAGCAACCTAGCTCCCACAGATACGCAGTATTTT
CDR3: CASNLAPTDTQYF

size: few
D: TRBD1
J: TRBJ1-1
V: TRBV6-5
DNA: TGTGCCAGCCAAAGGGACAGGGGGAACACTGAAGCTTTCTTT
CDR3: CASQRDRGNTEAFF

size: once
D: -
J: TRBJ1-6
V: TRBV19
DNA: TGTGCCAGTCAGGGGCAAGGTGGTAATTCACCCCTCCACTTT
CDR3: CASQGQGGNSPLHF

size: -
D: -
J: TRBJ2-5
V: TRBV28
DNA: TGTGCCAGCACTAAGGGAGGGACCCAGTACTTC
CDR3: CASTKGGTQYF

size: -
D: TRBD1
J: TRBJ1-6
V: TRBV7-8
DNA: TGTGCCAGCAGCTTAGGCTTTGGGACAGGGGATTCACCCCTCCACTTT
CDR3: CASSLGFGTGDSPLHF

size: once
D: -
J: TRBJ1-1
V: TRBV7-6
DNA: TGTGCCAGCAGCTCATCATCAACAGGGAGCACTGAAGCTTTCTTT
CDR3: CASSSSSTGSTEAFF

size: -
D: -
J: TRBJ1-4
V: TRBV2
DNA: TGTGCCAGCAGTGTTGGGCAGAGTAATGAAAAACTGTTTTTT
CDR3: CASSVGQSNEKLFF

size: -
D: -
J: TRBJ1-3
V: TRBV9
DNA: TGTGCCAGCAGCGTAGTGGGCGTTGGAAACACCATATATTTT
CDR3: CASSVVGVGNTIYF

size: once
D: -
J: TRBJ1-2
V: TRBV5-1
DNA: TGCGCCAGCAGCTTGACAGACCCCTTCTATGGCTACACCTTC
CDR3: CASSLTDPFYGYTF

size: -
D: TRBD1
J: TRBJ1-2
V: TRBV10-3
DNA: TGTGCCATCAGTGTAAAGACAGGGACTAACTATGGCTACACCTTC
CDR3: CAISVKTGTNYGYTF